This T cell receptor beta chain appears in the sequencing data of a study of beta chain features in type 1 diabetes. Study outcomes and limitations: Among all four CD4+ subsets, Type 1 diabetes patients had TCRB CDR3s that were moderately but significantly shorter.

The authors reverse transcribed all of the isolated RNA, so sequencing captured expressed TCRB transcripts. Only in-frame clones appear in the TCRdb table, and some are missing; sequencing was by immunoSEQ multiplex PCR. The data show more than 550,000 clones, more than 12% seen once. Purity exceeding 95% was reached by all sorted populations. This clone has more than one count but fewer than ten. The antigen is not known. The receptor's source is a man aged 18 to 29 with type 1 diabetes. The sample taken for sequencing was naive CD4+ T cells from blood.

The CDR3 sequence: CASSPTGTEAFF. The CDR3, as DNA: TGTGCCAGCTCACCAACAGGCACTGAAGCTTTCTTT. This sequence joins TRBV18 and TRBJ1-1, with a weak D call TRBD1 (5 bases). The germline gives CDR1 KGHSH, CDR2 LQKENI. The CDR3 runs to 12 residues. Trimming removed 2 bases at V and 4 bases at J, with 5 bases between.